A selection of T cell receptor beta chains follows, all from one sample in a study of glioma-infiltrating T cells. Each CDR3 protein gets one entry after TCRdb re-called the multiplex PCR reads with MiXCR. Of fewer than 500,000 distinct CDR3 sequences listed, roughly two fifths are singletons. Sequencing used glioma tissue, nonneoplastic brain tissue, or PBMCs (not recorded which). The receptors come from a human donor with low-grade glioma or glioblastoma, undergoing nonglioma brain surgery, or in good health (not recorded which). The CDR3 runs from the conserved cysteine through the conserved F or W. Fields, in order: V gene, clone size, J gene, D gene, CDR3 DNA, CDR3 protein. The D gene is left open where the match is weak. Some rows have no size entry. The others give once, few or many, or a class for an expanded clone.

TRBV20-1	-	TRBJ2-7	-	TGCAGTGCTAGGTGGGCAGGGACCCCAAGAGAGCAGTACTTC	CSARWAGTPREQYF
TRBV6-2/TRBV6-3	many	TRBJ2-7	-	TGTGCCAGCACCGACGCGGACGAGCAGTACTTC	CASTDADEQYF
TRBV6-2/TRBV6-3	-	TRBJ2-2	TRBD2	TGTGCCGGCAGTTACCCAGCGGGAGAGGCCGGGGAGCTGTTTTTT	CAGSYPAGEAGELFF
TRBV27	few	TRBJ2-2	TRBD1	TGTGCCAGCAGTTCATCACCATTAGGACAGGCCGTTTACACCGGGGAGCTGTTTTTT	CASSSSPLGQAVYTGELFF
TRBV12-3/TRBV12-4	-	TRBJ1-2	-	TGTGCCAGCAGCGCCTCTATCTTAGATGGCTACACCTTC	CASSASILDGYTF
TRBV11-1	-	TRBJ2-1	TRBD2	TGTGCCAGCAGCTTCACCGGGACTAGCGGGTTGCTGAGCGCCTACAATGAGCAGTTCTTC	CASSFTGTSGLLSAYNEQFF
TRBV28	-	TRBJ2-7	-	TGTGCCAGCAGTTTATTGGGGGCACAGGACGAGCAGTACTTC	CASSLLGAQDEQYF
TRBV11-2	-	TRBJ2-3	-	TGTGACAGCAGCGGAGGGACGACAGATACGCAGTATTTT	CDSSGGTTDTQYF
TRBV28	many	TRBJ1-1	-	TGTGCCAGCAATACAGCGTACACTGAAGCTTTCTTT	CASNTAYTEAFF
TRBV11-2	-	TRBJ2-7	-	TGTGCCAGCCGCAGGGTCTCTGGGAGTTTCCACGAGCAGTACTTC	CASRRVSGSFHEQYF
TRBV20-1	-	TRBJ2-5	-	TGCAGTGCTAGAGTACGACACCATACCCAGTACTTC	CSARVRHHTQYF
TRBV6-2/TRBV6-3	-	TRBJ2-7	TRBD2	TGTGCCAGCATTTCATCCAGTTCAGGGACTAGGGGCTCCTACGAGCAGTACTTC	CASISSSSGTRGSYEQYF
TRBV7-2	-	TRBJ2-3	-	TGTGCCAGCAGCCCGGACTGGGGAGCCGGTCTGGGGTATTTT	CASSPDWGAGLGYF
TRBV4-3	-	TRBJ2-1	-	TGCGCCAGCAGCCAAAAGCTTATAGAAGTGGTCAATGAGCAGTTCTTC	CASSQKLIEVVNEQFF
TRBV7-9	-	TRBJ1-1	-	TGTGCCAGCACCCAGGACAGAATGAACACTGAAGCTTTCTTT	CASTQDRMNTEAFF
TRBV28	many	TRBJ2-7	-	TGTGCCAGCAGTTTAGCCCCTACAGTGGGAGCCTACGAGCAGTACTTC	CASSLAPTVGAYEQYF
TRBV27	many	TRBJ2-7	-	TGTGCCAGCAGTTTCCGGGCTACCTACGAGCAGTACTTC	CASSFRATYEQYF
TRBV28	-	TRBJ2-7	-	TGTGCCAGCAGGCCTGGGCCTCTTTACGAGCAGTACTTC	CASRPGPLYEQYF
TRBV4-1	-	TRBJ1-3	-	TGCGCCAGCAGCCAAGTCCGGGGTTCTGGAAACACCATATATTTT	CASSQVRGSGNTIYF
TRBV6-2/TRBV6-3	few	TRBJ2-7	TRBD1	TGTGCCAGCAGAAGGGACAGTTCCTACGAGCAGTACTTC	CASRRDSSYEQYF
TRBV6-2/TRBV6-3	-	TRBJ2-7	-	TGTGCCAGCGGGGCTAGCTGGAGCTCCTACGAGCAGTACTTC	CASGASWSSYEQYF
TRBV7-2	many	TRBJ2-7	-	TGTGCCAGCAGCTTAGTGGGCGGCCCTTACGAGCAGTACTTC	CASSLVGGPYEQYF
TRBV6-1	-	TRBJ2-7	-	TGTGCCAGCAGTTGGGGGTCGGGAGCGAAAATCTCCTACGAGCAGTACTTC	CASSWGSGAKISYEQYF
TRBV7-6	-	TRBJ1-3	-	TGTGCCAGCACGGATGGCAGGGGAGCTGGAAACACCATATATTTT	CASTDGRGAGNTIYF
TRBV20-1	few	TRBJ1-5	-	TGCAGTGCCCGGGGGGCCTTGGGCAATCAGCCCCAGCATTTT	CSARGALGNQPQHF
TRBV15	-	TRBJ1-4	-	TGTGCCACCAGCAAGGGGCAGGGACAAATAATGGAAAAACTGTTTTTT	CATSKGQGQIMEKLFF
TRBV20-1	-	TRBJ1-4	TRBD1	TGCGGGAGACAGGGGAATGAAAAACTGTTTTTT	CGRQGNEKLFF
TRBV7-3	many	TRBJ1-1	TRBD1	TGTGCCAGCAGCGTGACAGGGTGGGAAAACACTGAAGCTTTCTTT	CASSVTGWENTEAFF